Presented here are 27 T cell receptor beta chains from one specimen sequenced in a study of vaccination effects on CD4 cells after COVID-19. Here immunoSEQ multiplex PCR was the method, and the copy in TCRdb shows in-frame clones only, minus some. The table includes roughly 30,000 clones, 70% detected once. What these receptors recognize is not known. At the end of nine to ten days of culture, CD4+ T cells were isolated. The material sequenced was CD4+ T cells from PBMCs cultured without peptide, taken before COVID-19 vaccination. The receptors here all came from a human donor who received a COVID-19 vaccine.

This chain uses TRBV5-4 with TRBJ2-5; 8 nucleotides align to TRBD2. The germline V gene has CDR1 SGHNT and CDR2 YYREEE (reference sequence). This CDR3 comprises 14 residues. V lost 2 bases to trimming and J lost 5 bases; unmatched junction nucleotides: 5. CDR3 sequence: CASSLGLASETQYF. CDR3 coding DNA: TGTGCCAGCAGCTTAGGACTAGCTTCGGAGACCCAGTACTTC.

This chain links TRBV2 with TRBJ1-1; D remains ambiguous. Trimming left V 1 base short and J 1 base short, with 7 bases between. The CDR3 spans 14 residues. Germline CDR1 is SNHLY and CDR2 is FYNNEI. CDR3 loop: CASSEESSNTEAFF. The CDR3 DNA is TGTGCCAGCAGTGAAGAGTCTTCGAACACTGAAGCTTTCTTT.

The CDR3 loop is CASSWTGVETQYF. DNA for the CDR3: TGCGCCAGCAGCTGGACAGGGGTAGAGACCCAGTACTTC. V and J are TRBV5-1 and TRBJ2-5; 9 bases are a match to TRBD1. From germline, CDR1 is SGHRS and CDR2 YFSETQ. The CDR3 length is 13 residues. V lost 3 bases, J lost 4 bases, and 1 base stayed unmatched.

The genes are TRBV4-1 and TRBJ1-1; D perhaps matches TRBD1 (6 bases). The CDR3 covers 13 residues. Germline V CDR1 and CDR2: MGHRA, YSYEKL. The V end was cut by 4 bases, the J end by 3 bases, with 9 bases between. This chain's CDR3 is CASSLGGHTEAFF. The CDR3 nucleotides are TGCGCCAGCAGCCTCGGGGGCCACACTGAAGCTTTCTTT.

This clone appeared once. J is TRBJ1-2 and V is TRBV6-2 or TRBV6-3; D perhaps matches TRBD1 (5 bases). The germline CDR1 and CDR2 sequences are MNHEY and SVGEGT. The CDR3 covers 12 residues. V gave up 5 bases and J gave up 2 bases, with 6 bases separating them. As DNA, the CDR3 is TGTGCCAGCAGTCGACAGAACTATGGCTACACCTTC. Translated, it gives CASSRQNYGYTF.

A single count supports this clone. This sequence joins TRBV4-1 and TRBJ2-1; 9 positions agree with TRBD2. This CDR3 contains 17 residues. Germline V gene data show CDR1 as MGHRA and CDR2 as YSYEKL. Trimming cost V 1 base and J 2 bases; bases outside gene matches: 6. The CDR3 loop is CASSQGSGGGAYNEQFF. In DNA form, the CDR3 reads TGCGCCAGCAGCCAAGGAAGCGGCGGGGGGGCCTACAATGAGCAGTTCTTC.

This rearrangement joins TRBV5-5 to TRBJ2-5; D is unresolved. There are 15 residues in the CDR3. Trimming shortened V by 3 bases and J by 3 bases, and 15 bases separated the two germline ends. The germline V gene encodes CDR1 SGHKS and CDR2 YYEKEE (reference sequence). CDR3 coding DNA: TGTGCCAGCAGCTCACCCTTGGCGGAAAAAGAGACCCAGTACTTC. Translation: CASSSPLAEKETQYF.

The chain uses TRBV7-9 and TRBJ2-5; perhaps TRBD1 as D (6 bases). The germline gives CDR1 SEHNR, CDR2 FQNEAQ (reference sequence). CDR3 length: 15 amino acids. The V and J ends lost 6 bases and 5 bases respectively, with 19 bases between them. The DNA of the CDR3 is TGTGCCAGCAGTCGAGCGTCAGGGGTGGAGGAGACCCAGTACTTC. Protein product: CASSRASGVEETQYF.

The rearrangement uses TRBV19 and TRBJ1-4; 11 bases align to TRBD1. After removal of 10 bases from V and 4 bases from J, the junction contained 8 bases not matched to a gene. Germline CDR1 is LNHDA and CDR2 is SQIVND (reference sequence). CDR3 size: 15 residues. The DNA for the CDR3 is TGTGCCACTCGGGACAGGGGGTCTTTTAATGAAAAACTGTTTTTT. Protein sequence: CATRDRGSFNEKLFF.

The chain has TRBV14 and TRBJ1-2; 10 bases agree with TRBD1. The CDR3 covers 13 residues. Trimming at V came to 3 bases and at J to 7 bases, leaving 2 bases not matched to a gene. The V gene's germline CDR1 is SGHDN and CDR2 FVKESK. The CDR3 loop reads CASSQGDRGGYTF. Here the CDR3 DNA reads TGTGCCAGCAGCCAGGGGGACAGGGGTGGCTACACCTTC.

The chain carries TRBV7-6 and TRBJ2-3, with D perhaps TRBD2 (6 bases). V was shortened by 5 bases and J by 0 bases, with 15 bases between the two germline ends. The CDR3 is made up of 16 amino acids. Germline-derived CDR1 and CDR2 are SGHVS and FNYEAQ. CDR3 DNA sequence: TGTGCCAGCAGCCCATTGGCGGGAACTAGCACAGATACGCAGTATTTT. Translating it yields CASSPLAGTSTDTQYF.

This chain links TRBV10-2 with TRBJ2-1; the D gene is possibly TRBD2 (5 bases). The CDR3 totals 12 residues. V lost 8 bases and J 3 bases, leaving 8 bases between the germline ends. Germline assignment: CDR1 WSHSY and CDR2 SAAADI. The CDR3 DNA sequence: TGCGCCAGCGGTAGCGTCTACAATGAGCAGTTCTTC. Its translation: CASGSVYNEQFF.

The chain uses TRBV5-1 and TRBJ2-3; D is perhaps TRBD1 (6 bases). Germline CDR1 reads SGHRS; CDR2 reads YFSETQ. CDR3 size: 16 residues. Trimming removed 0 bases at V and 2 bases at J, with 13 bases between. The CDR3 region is CASSLVGAPTTDTQYF. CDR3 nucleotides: TGCGCCAGCAGCTTGGTGGGGGCCCCAACCACAGATACGCAGTATTTT.

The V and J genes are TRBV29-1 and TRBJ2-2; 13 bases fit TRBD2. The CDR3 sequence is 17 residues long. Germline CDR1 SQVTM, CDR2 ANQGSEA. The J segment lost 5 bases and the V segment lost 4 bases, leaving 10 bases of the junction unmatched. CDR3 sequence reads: CSVGVLLAGGPTGELFF. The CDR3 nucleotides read TGCAGCGTTGGAGTTTTACTAGCGGGGGGGCCTACCGGGGAGCTGTTTTTT.

DNA of the CDR3: TGCGCCAGCAGACAAACACACCCGCTTCGACAGGGGGCAACCTACGAGCAGTACTTC. Translating it yields CASRQTHPLRQGATYEQYF. The V gene is TRBV5-1, the J gene TRBJ2-7; 10 bases are shared with TRBD1. Trimming cost V 5 bases and J 2 bases; bases outside gene matches: 19. The CDR3 runs 19 residues. The V gene's germline CDR1 is SGHRS and CDR2 YFSETQ. Full variable domain (remainder filled in from reference TRBV5-1 and TRBJ2-7): KAGVTQTPRYLIKTRGQQVTLSCSPISGHRSVSWYQQTPGQGLQFLFEYFSETQRNKGNFPGRFSGRQFSNSRSEMNVSTLELGDSALYLCASRQTHPLRQGATYEQYFGPGTRLTVT.

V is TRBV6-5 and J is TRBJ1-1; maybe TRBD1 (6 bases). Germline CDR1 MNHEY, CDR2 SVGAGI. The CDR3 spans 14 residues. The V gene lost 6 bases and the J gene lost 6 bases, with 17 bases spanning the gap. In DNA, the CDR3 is TGTGCCAGCAGCCTTTCGGGGGGGCGCGCTGAAGCTTTCTTT. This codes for CASSLSGGRAEAFF.

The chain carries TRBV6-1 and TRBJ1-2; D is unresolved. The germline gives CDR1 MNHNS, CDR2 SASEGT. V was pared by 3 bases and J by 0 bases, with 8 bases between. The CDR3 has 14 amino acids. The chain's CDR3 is CASSDATANYGYTF. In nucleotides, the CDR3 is TGTGCCAGCAGTGATGCCACAGCTAACTATGGCTACACCTTC.

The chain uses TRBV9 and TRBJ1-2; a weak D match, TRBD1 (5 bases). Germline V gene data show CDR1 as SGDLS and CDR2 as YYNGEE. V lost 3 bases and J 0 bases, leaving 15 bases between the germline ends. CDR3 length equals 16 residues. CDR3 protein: CASSETSRGPNYGYTF. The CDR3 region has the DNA TGTGCCAGCAGCGAGACATCAAGGGGTCCTAACTATGGCTACACCTTC.

CDR3 region: CASRDGTGWHTEAFF. The CDR3 DNA reads TGTGCCAGCAGGGACGGGACAGGGTGGCACACTGAAGCTTTCTTT. The chain carries TRBV6-5 and TRBJ1-1, with 9 bases identical to TRBD1. Germline V CDR1 and CDR2: MNHEY, SVGAGI. The junction had 8 bases not matched to a gene; V was cut back by 6 bases and J by 3 bases. The CDR3 spans 15 residues.

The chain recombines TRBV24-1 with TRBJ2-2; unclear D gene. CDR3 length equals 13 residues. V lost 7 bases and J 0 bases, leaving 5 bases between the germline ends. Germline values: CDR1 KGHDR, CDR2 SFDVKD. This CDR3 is CATRKTNTGELFF. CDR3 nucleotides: TGTGCCACCAGAAAGACGAACACCGGGGAGCTGTTTTTT.

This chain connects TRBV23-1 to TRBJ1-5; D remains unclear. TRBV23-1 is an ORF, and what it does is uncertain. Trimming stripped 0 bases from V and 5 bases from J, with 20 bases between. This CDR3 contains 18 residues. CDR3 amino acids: CASSQSIRFSPGDQPQHF. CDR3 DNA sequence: TGCGCCAGCAGTCAATCGATTAGATTTAGCCCTGGAGATCAGCCCCAGCATTTT.

The CDR3 reads CASGEGGMNTEAFF. The CDR3 nucleotides read TGTGCCAGCGGCGAGGGGGGCATGAACACTGAAGCTTTCTTT. The rearrangement joins TRBV2 to TRBJ1-1; possibly TRBD1 for D (6 bases). This CDR3 contains 14 residues. Germline lookup yields CDR1 SNHLY and CDR2 FYNNEI. V lost 8 bases, J lost 0 bases, and 13 bases lay in between.

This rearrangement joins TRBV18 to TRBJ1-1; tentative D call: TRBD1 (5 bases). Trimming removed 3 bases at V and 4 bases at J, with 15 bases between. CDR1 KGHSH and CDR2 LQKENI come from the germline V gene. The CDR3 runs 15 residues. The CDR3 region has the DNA TGTGCCAGCTCACCCCCAACCTTGGGGGGCACTGAAGCTTTCTTT. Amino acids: CASSPPTLGGTEAFF. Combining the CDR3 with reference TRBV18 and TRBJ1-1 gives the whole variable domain NAGVMQNPRHLVRRRGQEARLRCSPMKGHSHVYWYRQLPEEGLKFMVYLQKENIIDESGMPKERFSAEFPKEGPSILRIQQVVRGDSAAYFCASSPPTLGGTEAFFGQGTRLTVV.

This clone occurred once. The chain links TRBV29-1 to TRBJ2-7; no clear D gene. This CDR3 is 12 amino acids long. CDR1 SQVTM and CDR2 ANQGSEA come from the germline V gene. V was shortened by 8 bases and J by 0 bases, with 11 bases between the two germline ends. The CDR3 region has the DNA TGCAGCACGACGACAAGCTCCTACGAGCAGTACTTC. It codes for CSTTTSSYEQYF.

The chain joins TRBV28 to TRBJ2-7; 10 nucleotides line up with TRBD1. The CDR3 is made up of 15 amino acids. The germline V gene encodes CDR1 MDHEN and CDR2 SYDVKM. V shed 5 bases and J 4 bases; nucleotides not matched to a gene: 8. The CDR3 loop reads CASSTPGQGWYEQYF. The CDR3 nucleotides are TGTGCCAGCAGTACGCCGGGACAGGGGTGGTACGAGCAGTACTTC.

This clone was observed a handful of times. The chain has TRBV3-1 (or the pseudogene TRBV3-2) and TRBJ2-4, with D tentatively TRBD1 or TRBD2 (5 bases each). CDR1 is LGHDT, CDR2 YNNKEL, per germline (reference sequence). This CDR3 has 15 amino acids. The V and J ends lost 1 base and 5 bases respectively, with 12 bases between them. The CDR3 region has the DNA TGTGCCAGCAGCCAAGGAACGGGACCGCAAAACATTCAGTACTTC. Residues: CASSQGTGPQNIQYF.

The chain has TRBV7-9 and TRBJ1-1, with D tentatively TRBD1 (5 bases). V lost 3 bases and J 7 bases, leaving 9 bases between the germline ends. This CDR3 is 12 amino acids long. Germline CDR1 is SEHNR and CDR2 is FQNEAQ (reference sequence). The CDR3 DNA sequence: TGTGCCAGCAGCTTTGGGGGTGATGAAGCTTTCTTT. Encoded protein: CASSFGGDEAFF. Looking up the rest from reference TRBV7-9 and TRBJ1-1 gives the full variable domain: DTGVSQNPRHKITKRGQNVTFRCDPISEHNRLYWYRQTLGQGPEFLTYFQNEAQLEKSRLLSDRFSAERPKGSFSTLEIQRTEQGDSAMYLCASSFGGDEAFFGQGTRLTVV.